These T cell receptor beta chains were read from a single sample in a study of synovial regulatory T cells in juvenile arthritis. The protocol was immunoSEQ multiplex PCR, while the TCRdb copy is restricted to in-frame clones and leaves out a portion. In all, the sample yields around 1,000 clones. Sequences were obtained from Treg cells from blood. Receptors were obtained from a donor under 30 with juvenile idiopathic arthritis. Both conserved end residues are part of each CDR3. Part of the rows lack a size; the others show once, few, many or a class for expanded clones.

>TRBV14|medium-sized|TRBJ1-6
CASSQGQGGYNSPLHF
>TRBV29-1|-|TRBJ2-5
CSVADGGKQETQYF
>TRBV5-5|medium-sized|TRBJ2-1
CASSSISRGEQFF
>TRBV11-2|medium-sized|TRBJ2-7
CASSLVGEQYF
>TRBV6-5|medium-sized|TRBJ2-2
CASRHGQANTGELFF
>TRBV5-1|medium-sized|TRBJ1-2
CASSLGQGAGYTF
>TRBV7-9|medium-sized|TRBJ2-3
CASSLFMTSASTDTQYF
>TRBV19|large|TRBJ2-3
CASSIAAASTDTQYF
>TRBV11-2|medium-sized|TRBJ2-2
CASSLEVGRWANTGELFF
>TRBV5-1|medium-sized|TRBJ2-7
CASSTEGGRYEQYF
>TRBV2|medium-sized|TRBJ2-2
CASSETSGRPRTGELFF
>TRBV19|medium-sized|TRBJ2-7
CASRLRVGGATYEQYF
>TRBV2|medium-sized|TRBJ1-2
CASSAWQGSRVYTF
>TRBV9|medium-sized|TRBJ2-7
CASSGPWGGREQYF
>TRBV6-5|-|TRBJ2-5
CASSGNPRETQYF
>TRBV6-5|medium-sized|TRBJ2-7
CASSDLSSYEQYF
>TRBV7-9|-|TRBJ2-1
CASSLGTGANEQFF
>TRBV6-5|medium-sized|TRBJ2-7
CASSYSGPRNEQYF
>TRBV5-1|medium-sized|TRBJ2-3
CASSSELTDTQYF
>TRBV19|medium-sized|TRBJ1-2
CASSIHRSILSGKGYTF
>TRBV28|medium-sized|TRBJ2-3
CASSQDRLGSTSTDTQYF
>TRBV5-1|-|TRBJ2-2
CASRVGASANTGELFF
>TRBV7-3|medium-sized|TRBJ2-1
CASSLRPFLADSYNEQFF
>TRBV5-1|medium-sized|TRBJ1-1
CASSLGAGLMNTEAFF
>TRBV19|medium-sized|TRBJ2-6
CASSGPGFGGANVLTF
>TRBV7-9|medium-sized|TRBJ1-1
CASSFVGGTEAFF
>TRBV11-3|medium-sized|TRBJ2-2
CASSLRGAANTGELFF
>TRBV19|medium-sized|TRBJ1-6
CASSRGGEGSPLHF
>TRBV5-1|medium-sized|TRBJ2-7
CASSLGTNSYEQYF
>TRBV9|medium-sized|TRBJ2-1
CASTGPNSEQFF
>TRBV5-1|medium-sized|TRBJ2-1
CASSPEVRDEQFF
>TRBV28|large|TRBJ2-7
CASSLMNGQASSYEQYF
>TRBV6-5|medium-sized|TRBJ1-2
CASSKGAAINYGYTF
>TRBV4-1|medium-sized|TRBJ2-5
CASSQGAVRETQYF
>TRBV6-4|medium-sized|TRBJ1-5
CASSDSRILQGGNQPQHF
>TRBV18|large|TRBJ2-2
CASSSRNGELFF
>TRBV9|medium-sized|TRBJ2-2
CASSVGFPGLAGRNTGELFF
>TRBV2|medium-sized|TRBJ1-5
CASSEGGRSSNQPQHF
>TRBV5-1|medium-sized|TRBJ1-4
CASSWTGQNEKLFF
>TRBV21-1|medium-sized|TRBJ2-7
CASSKSGGVYEQYF
>TRBV6-5|medium-sized|TRBJ1-1
CASSLTARNTEAFF
>TRBV6-1|medium-sized|TRBJ1-2
CASSGLGSRGYTF
>TRBV28|-|TRBJ2-3
CASSQDRLRSTSTDTQYF
>TRBV11-3|medium-sized|TRBJ2-1
CASSENSGFPSEQFF
>TRBV29-1|medium-sized|TRBJ2-1
CSVGGLAGYEQFF